This T cell receptor beta chain was found in a study of shared T cell receptors in the human thymus (dated by TCRdb to the early 2020s). About the investigation overall: The study examined how self-reactive, shared T-cell receptor alpha chains are generated in the human thymus.

As regards this clone: Its antigen target is currently unknown. No much larger clone exists at a distance of one base, and base qualities are not known.

The germline V gene yields SGHTA for CDR1 and FQGTGA for CDR2. CDR3 length: 15 amino acids, cysteine to phenylalanine. CDR3 DNA only is kept here, 45 bases in frame from base 1. The junction carries 7 bases between V and J, which are trimmed by 1 base and 3 bases respectively. Library creation used the immunoSEQ multiplex PCR assay. TCRdb limited this immuneACCESS table to in-frame rearrangements with V and J called. A share of clones is missing; checked studies link under half to unresolved V genes, and the rest is unexplained. Across this sample there are 650,000 to 950,000 clones, with roughly 88% seen only once. The ten largest make up around 0.01% of the sample. The sample was also linked to a second study, of human thymus T cells. The second study reports: In Finland, the donors were immunologically healthy infants who were having open corrective cardiac surgery for congenital heart defects. Thymus tissue was collected as surgical resects that were removed during corrective cardiac surgery. Biased V and J gene segment usage appeared to be present in both thymic and peripheral blood repertoires. Highly overlapping thymic TCR repertoires among unrelated individuals were reported in the related research. The study used 7 or 8 infant thymus samples plus four related peripheral blood samples to characterize TCR alpha and beta repertoires. The cohort included about six male and a couple of female infants, with donor ages spanning 7 to 244 days. Thymocytes were mechanically released from the tissue and were stored as pellets of roughly 9.5-30 million cells at -70 degrees C. A QIAsymphony instrument was used to extract genomic DNA from the frozen cell pellets. The immunoSEQ multiplex PCR assay was used to amplify the TCRB and TCRAD loci from a standardized quantity of quality-controlled genomic DNA. The amplicons spanned the V(D)J region and were long enough to cover the CDR3 and allow V and J genes to be identified. Through the commercial immunoSEQ service, the amplicons were sequenced on an Illumina platform. Primer bias and sequencing errors were corrected as previously described, and TCRAD and TCRB were defined on the basis of the IMGT database. The repertoires were analysed using immunoSEQ Analyzer 3.0 and VDJTools for basic statistics, V/J segment usage, diversity estimates, rarefaction and pairwise overlap. Diversity was estimated with Chao1, ChaoE, Efron-Thisted, Shannon and inverse Simpson indices, and also on datasets down-sampled to the smallest sample. Repertoire overlap was assessed by strict matching of CDR3 nucleotide sequence, V gene and J gene, and clustering was done by Jaccard-based multidimensional scaling. On average, about 730,000 unique TCRB clonotypes were obtained from thymus samples, compared with about 84,000 from blood samples.

The TCR comes from a girl less than two years old with a congenital heart defect. Donor details come from another sample of the same person, matched by shared clones. Material for sequencing was thymocytes. The V and J segments used are TRBV7-3 and TRBJ1-6; no D gene can be assigned with confidence. The nucleotide sequence is TGTGCCAGCAGCTTAAGGAGGATCTATAATTCACCCCTCCACTTT. The resulting protein is CASSLRRIYNSPLHF.